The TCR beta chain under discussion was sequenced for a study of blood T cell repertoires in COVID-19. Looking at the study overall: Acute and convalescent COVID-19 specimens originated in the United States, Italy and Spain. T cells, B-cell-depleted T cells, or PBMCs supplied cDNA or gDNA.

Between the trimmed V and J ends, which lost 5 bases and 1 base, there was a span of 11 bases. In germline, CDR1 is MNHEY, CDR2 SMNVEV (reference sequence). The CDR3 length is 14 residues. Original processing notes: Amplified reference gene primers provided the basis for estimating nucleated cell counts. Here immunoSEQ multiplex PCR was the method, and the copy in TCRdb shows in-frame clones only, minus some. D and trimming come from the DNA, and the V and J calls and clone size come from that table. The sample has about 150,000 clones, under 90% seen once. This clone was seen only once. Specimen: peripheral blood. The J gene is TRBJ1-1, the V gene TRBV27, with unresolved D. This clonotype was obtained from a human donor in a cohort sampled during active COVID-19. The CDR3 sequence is CASSRETGNTEAFF. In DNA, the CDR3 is TGTGCCAGCAGTCGAGAAACGGGGAACACTGAAGCTTTCTTT.